Listed below are T cell receptor beta chains from one sample, sequenced in a study of T cells in Graves' hyperthyroidism and ophthalmopathy. One entry per CDR3 protein results from TCRdb running MiXCR on the multiplex PCR reads. The top ten hold about two thirds of the sample, which has 130,000 to 150,000 distinct CDR3 sequences, approximately 20% seen once. Sequences were obtained from blood. These receptors all come from a woman in her 50s with Graves' hyperthyroidism that later progressed to Graves' ophthalmopathy. Both conserved end residues are part of each CDR3. A D gene is named only where the DNA matches it firmly. The size of a clone is reported for some rows only, either as once, few or many, or as a class for expanded clones.

TRBJ2-5,.,TRBV6-1,many,TGTGCCAGCAGCCTGACAGGGGCAAGGGCGGGGGTAGAGACCCAGTACTTC,CASSLTGARAGVETQYF
TRBJ2-7,.,TRBV7-2,.,TGTGCCAGCAGCTTAGTTCCAGGATACGAGCAGTACTTC,CASSLVPGYEQYF
TRBJ1-5,TRBD1,TRBV28,many,TGTGCCAGCAGTTCAGATTTACGCAGGGACAGAAGAAATCAGCCCCAGCATTTT,CASSSDLRRDRRNQPQHF
TRBJ2-7,.,TRBV6-6,many,TGTGCCAGCAGTTACTCGCAGACGACCACCTCCTACGAGCAGTACTTC,CASSYSQTTTSYEQYF
TRBJ1-6,.,TRBV28,few,TGTGCCAGCAGTTTCTCTGTCCATAATTCACCCCTCCACTTT,CASSFSVHNSPLHF
TRBJ2-5,TRBD2,TRBV4-1,.,TGCGCCAGCAGCCTGATAGCGGGTCCCACCGCCATGGTCCAAGAGACCCAGTACTTC,CASSLIAGPTAMVQETQYF
TRBJ2-7,TRBD2,TRBV5-1,.,TGCGCCAGCAGCTCGACGGGACTAGCGGGAGGGCGGCAGTACTTC,CASSSTGLAGGRQYF
TRBJ2-7,TRBD2,TRBV7-9,few,TGTGCCAGCAGCTCGAGCGGGACCTACGAGCAGTACTTC,CASSSSGTYEQYF
TRBJ2-7,TRBD2,TRBV15,.,TGTGCCACCAGCAGAGAGGGTAGCGGGAGGCCCGGCAATGAGCAGTACTTC,CATSREGSGRPGNEQYF
TRBJ2-1,.,TRBV19,.,TGTGCCAGTAGTATTGGCCTCTACAATGAGCAGTTCTTC,CASSIGLYNEQFF
TRBJ2-1,.,TRBV12-3/TRBV12-4,many,TGTGCCAGCACTTTCGGGGACGCCGGCAATGAGCAGTTCTTC,CASTFGDAGNEQFF
TRBJ2-7,.,TRBV6-1,many,TGTGCCGCAGTAGGGACAAGGGGCTACGAGCAGTACTTC,CAAVGTRGYEQYF
TRBJ2-7,.,TRBV28,.,TGTGCCAGCAGTCCAGGGAGGTTCGGGATCGGGTCCTACGAGCAGTACTTC,CASSPGRFGIGSYEQYF
TRBJ2-3,.,TRBV5-1,many,TGCGCCAGCAGCCGCAAAGGACCAACAGATACGCAGTATTTT,CASSRKGPTDTQYF
TRBJ1-1,.,TRBV5-4,.,TGTGCCAGCAGCTTGAAGTGGGGTGAAGCTTTCTTT,CASSLKWGEAFF
TRBJ2-1,.,TRBV7-9,many,TGTGCCAGCAGCTTGTTAGGGGCCAATGAGCAGTTCTTC,CASSLLGANEQFF
TRBJ1-1,.,TRBV18,many,TGTGCCAGCTCACCTCAAGACAGTATGAACACTGAAGCTTTCTTT,CASSPQDSMNTEAFF
TRBJ2-7,.,TRBV2,many,TGTGCCAGCGGGCGCGAGCAGTACTTC,CASGREQYF
TRBJ1-2,.,TRBV12-3/TRBV12-4,few,TGTGCCAGCAGCCACGAAGGGACCTACCTCTATGGCTACACCTTC,CASSHEGTYLYGYTF
TRBJ1-1,.,TRBV13,.,TGTGCCAGCAGCTCATGGCCTACGGCGGCTTTCTTT,CASSSWPTAAFF
TRBJ1-1,.,TRBV4-1,.,TGCGCCAGCAGCCAGATGACAGAGAACACTGAAGCTTTCTTT,CASSQMTENTEAFF
TRBJ2-4,TRBD2,TRBV2,.,TGTGCCAGCAGCGCCGGGACTAGCGGGAGAGACAAAAACATTCAGTACTTC,CASSAGTSGRDKNIQYF
TRBJ2-2,.,TRBV11-3,many,TGTGCCAGCAGCAAACAAGCGAACACCGGGGAGCTGTTTTTT,CASSKQANTGELFF
TRBJ2-1,TRBD2,TRBV18,.,TGTGCCAGCTCACAACCGGGACTAGCGGGAGGGTATGAGCAGTTCTTC,CASSQPGLAGGYEQFF
TRBJ2-1,.,TRBV19,.,TGTGCCAGTAGTATAAGAGTATTGGGCCTCAATGAGCAGTTCTTC,CASSIRVLGLNEQFF
TRBJ2-1,TRBD2,TRBV7-8,many,TGTGCCAGCAGCTTCCCGGGACTAGCGGACAATGAGCAGTTCTTC,CASSFPGLADNEQFF
TRBJ2-3,.,TRBV28,many,TGTGCCAGCAGGCCACGCAAATTACTAGCAAAAGGCACAGATACGCAGTATTTT,CASRPRKLLAKGTDTQYF
TRBJ1-2,TRBD1,TRBV5-1,.,TGCGCCAGCAGCGCGGGACAGGGGATCTATGGCTACACCTTC,CASSAGQGIYGYTF
TRBJ2-5,.,TRBV20-1,few,TGCAGTGCTAGAGATCGTCCAATGGGGACCCAGTACTTC,CSARDRPMGTQYF
TRBJ2-7,.,TRBV28,.,TGTGCCAGCAGTTTATGGTCGGACATTTCCTACGAGCAGTACTTC,CASSLWSDISYEQYF
TRBJ2-5,.,TRBV20-1,many,TGCAGTGCGTACAGGGAGACCCAGTACTTC,CSAYRETQYF
TRBJ1-2,.,TRBV11-2,many,TGTGCCAGCAGCCCGCCTACCTCCCGACAGGAGTATGGCTACACCTTC,CASSPPTSRQEYGYTF
TRBJ2-5,TRBD2,TRBV5-1,few,TGCGCCAGCAGCTTCTCCAGCGGGAGGATTGAGACCCAGTACTTC,CASSFSSGRIETQYF
TRBJ1-6,.,TRBV11-2,many,TGTGCCAGCAGCCTGGGGACGGCCGAACCCCTCCACTTT,CASSLGTAEPLHF
TRBJ2-7,TRBD1,TRBV3-1,many,TGTGCCAGCAGCCAGGGGACAGGGGCCTACGAGCAGTACTTC,CASSQGTGAYEQYF
TRBJ2-7,.,TRBV3-1,many,TGTGCCAGCAGCAACCGCAGGTACGAGCAGTACTTC,CASSNRRYEQYF
TRBJ2-1,TRBD2,TRBV30,many,TGTGCCTGGAGTGCCGGGACTAGCGGGAGAAACCCCCAGTTCTTC,CAWSAGTSGRNPQFF
TRBJ2-3,TRBD1,TRBV20-1,many,TGCAGTACCAAATCGACAGGGAAATCTGATACGCAGTATTTT,CSTKSTGKSDTQYF
TRBJ2-1,TRBD2,TRBV28,many,TGTGCCAGCAGTTTAGTTCTAGCGGGCGTTCGGCGCGATGAGCAGTTCTTC,CASSLVLAGVRRDEQFF
TRBJ1-5,.,TRBV11-2,many,TGTGCCAGCAGCTTCAGGACGGACCTATTCTATAGCAATCAGCCCCAGCATTTT,CASSFRTDLFYSNQPQHF
TRBJ1-1,TRBD1,TRBV18,.,TGTGCCAGCTCAAAGGGACAGGGCTACGACACTGAAGCTTTCTTT,CASSKGQGYDTEAFF
TRBJ1-1,.,TRBV5-1,.,TGCGCCAGCAGCTTTGTTTTCCTAACAGGGATCGGCCCCGCTGAAGCTTTCTTT,CASSFVFLTGIGPAEAFF
TRBJ2-2,TRBD2,TRBV3-1,many,TGTGCCAGCAGACTAGCGGGTAACACCGGGGAGCTGTTTTTT,CASRLAGNTGELFF
TRBJ2-5,.,TRBV3-1,many,TGTGCCAGCAGCCGCAGGCGCGGTATAGAGACCCAGTACTTC,CASSRRRGIETQYF
TRBJ2-5,TRBD2,TRBV5-1,many,TGCGCCAGCAGCGAGCTAGCGGGAGCGGAGACCCAGTACTTC,CASSELAGAETQYF
TRBJ2-2,.,TRBV2,.,TGTGCCAGCAGGTTACTGAACACCGGGGAGCTGTTTTTT,CASRLLNTGELFF
TRBJ2-2,.,TRBV9,.,TGTGCCAGCAGCGTAGTTGATGCAGTCGGGGAGCTGTTTTTT,CASSVVDAVGELFF
TRBJ2-7,TRBD1,TRBV7-2,many,TGTGCCAGCAGCGTAACAGGGGTTTCGAGCGAGCAGTACTTC,CASSVTGVSSEQYF
TRBJ2-5,.,TRBV6-2/TRBV6-3,.,TGTGCCAGCAGTTACTCGATTCCCCCTTCGCAAGAGACCCAGTACTTC,CASSYSIPPSQETQYF
TRBJ1-1,.,TRBV19,once,TGTGCCAGTAGTACACAGGGACGGAAGAACACTGAAGCTTTCTTT,CASSTQGRKNTEAFF
TRBJ1-2,.,TRBV7-2,many,TGTGCCAGCAGCTTAGTACGACAGACCGGTGGCTACACCTTC,CASSLVRQTGGYTF
TRBJ2-1,TRBD2,TRBV2,few,TGTGCCAGCAGTGAGCGGACTAGCAGATACAATGAGCAGTTCTTC,CASSERTSRYNEQFF
TRBJ2-7,.,TRBV3-1,many,TGTGCCAGCAGGGGACACTACGAGCAGTACTTC,CASRGHYEQYF
TRBJ1-2,.,TRBV6-5,many,TGTGCCAGCAGTTACGAGCGGCGAAACTATGGCTACACCTTC,CASSYERRNYGYTF
TRBJ1-2,.,TRBV5-1,few,TGCGCCAGCAGCCCGGGACACGCGAGAAGCTATGGCTACACCTTC,CASSPGHARSYGYTF